The 27 T cell receptor beta chains below all came from one sample that was sequenced in a study of breast tumors, draining lymph nodes, adjacent tissues. One entry per CDR3 protein results from TCRdb running MiXCR on the multiplex PCR reads. The sample includes 12,000 to 15,000 distinct CDR3 sequences, around 52% of them seen just once. Sequenced material: tumor-adjacent breast tissue. All receptors come from a female donor with breast cancer. Some clones in this sample may be carry-over from other donors' samples.

The V gene is TRBV20-1, the J gene TRBJ2-3; 9 nucleotides align to TRBD2. The V gene end was trimmed by 0 bases and the J gene end by 3 bases; junction bases not matched to a gene: 13. This CDR3 contains 18 residues. Germline loops: CDR1 DFQATT, CDR2 SNEGSKA (reference sequence). This CDR3 reads CSARDKRWLAGPTDTQYF. CDR3 coding DNA: TGCAGTGCTAGAGATAAGAGGTGGCTAGCGGGACCAACAGATACGCAGTATTTT.

This chain connects TRBV19 to TRBJ2-2, with D tentatively TRBD1 (5 bases). Between the trimmed V and J ends, which lost 3 bases and 5 bases, there was a span of 10 bases. The CDR3 has 14 residues. Germline lookup yields CDR1 LNHDA and CDR2 SQIVND (reference sequence). In DNA form, the CDR3 reads TGTGCCAGTAGTATGAGGTCAGGGACCGGGGAGCTGTTTTTT. It specifies CASSMRSGTGELFF.

The chain joins TRBV6-2 or TRBV6-3 to TRBJ2-7, with D unresolved. Deletions cut 5 bases from V and 2 bases from J, with 13 bases between. The CDR3 is 14 amino acids. Germline V CDR1 and CDR2: MNHEY, SVGEGT. CDR3 sequence: CASSHFLGTYEQYF. The CDR3 DNA follows: TGTGCCAGCAGTCACTTTCTAGGGACCTACGAGCAGTACTTC.

The gene calls are TRBV6-5 and TRBJ2-7; TRBD1 agrees at 7 bases. J gave up 2 bases and V 6 bases, and 4 bases lay outside the gene matches. CDR3 size: 13 residues. CDR1 and CDR2 (germline): MNHEY, SVGAGI. This CDR3 is CASRVTGAYEQYF. The DNA of the CDR3 is TGTGCCAGCAGGGTAACAGGGGCCTACGAGCAGTACTTC.

This clonotype was picked up many times. The chain has TRBV5-5 and TRBJ2-1; 9 nucleotides agree with TRBD2. The germline gives CDR1 SGHKS, CDR2 YYEKEE (reference sequence). CDR3 length: 18 amino acids. The trim removed 2 bases at V and 7 bases at J, leaving 16 bases unmatched. CDR3 amino acids: CASSLLASGTSGVNEQFF. DNA of the CDR3: TGTGCCAGCAGCTTATTGGCTAGCGGGACCTCCGGCGTGAATGAGCAGTTCTTC.

This clonotype was detected many times. The chain links TRBV24-1 to TRBJ2-1, with 8 positions matching TRBD2. The germline CDR1 and CDR2 sequences are KGHDR and SFDVKD. V shed 4 bases and J 0 bases; nucleotides not matched to a gene: 4. The CDR3 covers 16 residues. The CDR3 is CATSDPTSGSYNEQFF. CDR3 in DNA: TGTGCCACCAGTGACCCCACTAGCGGCTCCTACAATGAGCAGTTCTTC.

The chain couples TRBV6-5 to TRBJ2-7; the D gene is possibly TRBD2 (5 bases). The CDR3 is made up of 12 amino acids. With 10 bases removed from V and 5 bases from J, the gap between germline ends came to 15 bases. CDR1 is MNHEY, CDR2 SVGAGI, per germline. CDR3 in amino acids: CATQVPGNEQYF. The DNA of the CDR3 is TGTGCCACCCAAGTCCCGGGGAACGAGCAGTACTTC.

This clonotype was seen once. This sequence joins TRBV9 and TRBJ2-7; 10 positions match TRBD1. Germline CDR1 and CDR2: SGDLS and YYNGEE. V lost 0 bases and J lost 3; bases outside the gene matches: 6. The CDR3 is 16 amino acids. CDR3 sequence (DNA): TGTGCCAGCAGCGTAGTTCTGGGACAGGGGAACTACGAGCAGTACTTC. Translated: CASSVVLGQGNYEQYF.

The chain combines TRBV2 with TRBJ1-4, with TRBD1 as a possible D gene (5 bases). The germline V gene has CDR1 SNHLY and CDR2 FYNNEI. The CDR3 runs 15 residues. Trimming cost V 8 bases and J 3 bases, with 16 bases left between them. The CDR3 DNA sequence: TGTGCCAGCCTTGCTTGGGACGGATCTAATGAAAAACTGTTTTTT. Its protein product is CASLAWDGSNEKLFF.

This clonotype has a handful of counts. The chain carries TRBV9 and TRBJ1-6; no clear D gene. CDR3 length: 15 residues. The germline CDR1 and CDR2 sequences are SGDLS and YYNGEE. Trimming cost V 3 bases and J 0 bases, with 7 bases left between them. CDR3 protein: CASSGLSSYNSPLHF. The CDR3 coding sequence is TGTGCCAGCAGCGGCCTCAGCTCCTATAATTCACCCCTCCACTTT.

J is TRBJ2-7 and V is TRBV29-1, with 9 bases matching TRBD2. The CDR3 runs 15 residues. V lost 6 bases, J lost 3 bases, and 12 bases stayed unmatched. Germline V gene sequence: CDR1 SQVTM, CDR2 ANQGSEA. CDR3 sequence (DNA): TGCAGCGTGGACGGACTGGCGGGAGGGAACTACGAGCAGTACTTC. This sequence encodes CSVDGLAGGNYEQYF.

Ten or more counts support this clonotype. The chain joins TRBV28 to TRBJ1-2, with D possibly matching TRBD1 (6 bases). Germline-derived CDR1 and CDR2 are MDHEN and SYDVKM. V lost 6 bases and J 1 base, leaving 12 bases between the germline ends. There are 14 residues in the CDR3. Here the CDR3 reads CASRKDSLNYGYTF. The CDR3 coding sequence is TGTGCCAGCAGGAAGGACAGCCTTAACTATGGCTACACCTTC.

Note on this clonotype: Sequence at one end of the junction differs from germline and may be a read error. The gene calls are TRBV20-1 and TRBJ2-7; 10 bases map to TRBD2. The CDR3 consists of 15 residues. The germline CDR1 and CDR2 sequences are DFQATT and SNEGSKA (reference sequence). In DNA form, the CDR3 reads TGCAGCGCTAGAGTCCTAGCGGGGGAAGCGAACGAGCAGTACTTC. Its protein is CSARVLAGEANEQYF.

The rearrangement joins TRBV9 to TRBJ2-5, with D possibly being TRBD1 (5 bases). The V gene's germline CDR1 is SGDLS and CDR2 YYNGEE. This CDR3 spans 14 amino acids. V gave up 4 bases and J gave up 1 base, with 11 bases separating them. CDR3 DNA: TGTGCCAGCAGCCCCCAGGGTGCCCAAGAGACCCAGTACTTC. Translation gives CASSPQGAQETQYF.

J is TRBJ2-3 and V is TRBV12-3 or TRBV12-4; D is unclear. V shed 6 bases and J shed 5 bases, with 12 bases lying between them. The CDR3 totals 13 residues. The CDR3 reads CASRPRVVDTQYF. The CDR3 DNA is TGTGCCAGCAGGCCCCGAGTAGTAGATACGCAGTATTTT.

The chain employs TRBV5-4 and TRBJ2-3; a possible D gene is TRBD2 (6 bases). The CDR3 consists of 16 residues. CDR1 is SGHNT, CDR2 YYREEE, per germline (reference sequence). V lost 4 bases and J 0 bases, leaving 15 bases between the germline ends. The CDR3 region has the DNA TGTGCCAGCAGCGCCACAATAGCGGTCAGCACAGATACGCAGTATTTT. This translates into CASSATIAVSTDTQYF.

The chain employs TRBV20-1 and TRBJ1-5; 9 bases fit TRBD1. CDR1 is DFQATT and CDR2 is SNEGSKA in the germline V gene (reference sequence). The CDR3 has 15 amino acids. V gave up 0 bases and J gave up 7 bases; unmatched junction bases: 7. This chain's CDR3 is CSARDEGQGGQPQHF. Written as DNA, the CDR3 is TGCAGTGCTAGAGATGAGGGACAGGGCGGCCAGCCCCAGCATTTT.

This clonotype was observed at least ten times. The gene calls are TRBV12-5 and TRBJ2-3; no definite D call. V dropped 3 bases and J dropped 0 bases, with 7 bases sitting between them. Germline V gene lookup returns CDR1 LGHNT and CDR2 FRNRAP. The CDR3 length is 14 residues. The CDR3 nucleotides read TGTGCTAGTGGTTTTCTACCCAGCACAGATACGCAGTATTTT. As protein: CASGFLPSTDTQYF.

By share, this clonotype ranks as medium-sized. The chain recombines TRBV7-9 with TRBJ2-7; the match to TRBD1 covers 8 bases. The CDR3 has 13 amino acids. The germline gives CDR1 SEHNR, CDR2 FQNEAQ (reference sequence). The trim removed 4 bases at V and 5 bases at J, leaving 4 bases unmatched. CDR3 in DNA: TGTGCCAGCAGCTCCAGGGGGCCCGACGAGCAGTACTTC. Translating it yields CASSSRGPDEQYF.

This clonotype came up a few times. The V gene is TRBV5-5, the J gene TRBJ2-2; 7 bases match TRBD2. The germline V gene has CDR1 SGHKS and CDR2 YYEKEE (reference sequence). The CDR3 runs 16 residues. V shed 0 bases and J 7 bases; nucleotides not matched to a gene: 9. In DNA form, the CDR3 reads TGTGCCAGCAGCTTGGGGACTAGTTTAGGGTACGGGGAGCTGTTTTTT. This encodes CASSLGTSLGYGELFF. Full variable domain (missing parts from reference TRBV5-5 and TRBJ2-2): DAGVTQSPTHLIKTRGQQVTLRCSPISGHKSVSWYQQVLGQGPQFIFQYYEKEERGRGNFPDRFSARQFPNYSSELNVNALLLGDSALYLCASSLGTSLGYGELFFGEGSRLTVL.

In its sample, this clonotype was seen a few times. The chain couples TRBV5-1 to TRBJ1-6, with D possibly matching TRBD1 (5 bases). Between the trimmed V and J ends, which lost 6 bases and 13 bases, there was a span of 20 bases. This CDR3 is built from 14 residues. Germline CDR1 is SGHRS and CDR2 is YFSETQ. CDR3 DNA: TGCGCCAGCACAGTCGGGGGAGTAGATGACCCCCTCCACTTT. This codes for CASTVGGVDDPLHF.

In regard to this clonotype: The limits of the CDR3 on the DNA are not certain, so only TCRdb's listed CDR3 is given. The chain links TRBV5-6 to TRBJ2-7; TRBD2, the D gene given by the table, was not confirmed from the DNA. The CDR3 adds up to 21 amino acids, both ends counted. Germline V gives CDR1 SGHDT, CDR2 YYEEEE. Here the CDR3 reads CASSKAAGDTYGYTFGYEQYF.

The genes are TRBV7-9 and TRBJ2-1, with 10 nucleotides matching TRBD2. Germline CDR1 SEHNR, CDR2 FQNEAQ (reference sequence). This CDR3 region has 15 residues. The trim removed 4 bases at V and 7 bases at J, leaving 7 bases unmatched. CDR3 residues: CASSYSGGALNEQFF. The CDR3 DNA is TGTGCCAGCAGCTACAGCGGGGGGGCTTTGAATGAGCAGTTCTTC.

This clonotype was counted at least ten times. This may stem from a read error, because a much larger clone lies one nucleotide away. The chain combines TRBV6-1 with TRBJ2-7, with D uncertain. Germline V gene sequence: CDR1 MNHNS, CDR2 SASEGT. This CDR3 has 13 amino acids. Deletions cut 5 bases from V and 5 bases from J, with 13 bases between. For the CDR3, the DNA is TGTGCCAGCAGTCGCCCGCCGTTTGACGAGCAGTACTTC. Amino acid sequence: CASSRPPFDEQYF.

This clonotype was seen repeatedly, ten times or more. This chain connects TRBV6-1 to TRBJ1-5; D unresolved. CDR3 length: 16 residues. CDR1 and CDR2 from the germline V gene are MNHNS and SASEGT. The ends were cut back, 4 bases at V and 2 bases at J, with 15 bases in the middle. CDR3 protein: CASSGAPGVGNQPQHF. CDR3 nucleotide sequence: TGTGCCAGCAGTGGAGCGCCGGGCGTAGGCAATCAGCCCCAGCATTTT.

The rearrangement links TRBV12-3 or TRBV12-4 to TRBJ2-1; D is possibly TRBD2 (5 bases). V lost 6 bases and J 7 bases, leaving 19 bases between the germline ends. The CDR3 is 15 residues long. The CDR3 nucleotides are TGTGCCAGCAGCTTAACTAGTACGAAACGGAATGAGCAGTTCTTC. Protein sequence: CASSLTSTKRNEQFF.

This clonotype came up many times. The chain joins TRBV2 to TRBJ2-5; D gene uncertain. The CDR3 runs 11 residues. Germline-derived CDR1 and CDR2 are SNHLY and FYNNEI. V was trimmed by 6 bases and J by 4 bases, leaving 6 bases between them. CDR3 coding DNA: TGTGCCAGCAGCCGTGGAGAGACCCAGTACTTC. Amino acid sequence: CASSRGETQYF.